The table lists the clone carrying this T cell receptor beta chain with many counts. Its target is unknown. The record originates from a study of human T cells and chemical hapten exposure. The CDR3 covers 13 residues. Germline lookup yields CDR1 SGDLS and CDR2 YYNGEE. Trimming took 0 bases from V and 1 from J, leaving 2 bases between them. Overall study findings and caveats: Versus controls, expanded TCRs had significantly more large CDR3 similarity clusters.

As for time point: patch test 1, 2 weeks after DPC sensitization. Treatment in this sample: therapeutic diphenylcyclopropenone sensitization with weekly scalp DPC. In TCRdb, the RACE reads were re-called with MiXCR into one record per CDR3 protein. Of about 380,000 distinct CDR3 sequences in the sample, roughly 5% were seen once. The sequencing used whole blood, collected in connection with sensitization to the hapten diphenylcyclopropenone (DPC). The genes are TRBV9 and TRBJ1-3; the D is unclear. The origin of this receptor is a woman aged 45-65 years with alopecia areata. Some clones in this sample may be carry-over from other donors' samples. The CDR3 loop reads CASSVASGNTIYF. As DNA, the CDR3 is TGTGCCAGCAGCGTAGCTTCTGGAAACACCATATATTTT.